The rows below give T cell receptor beta chains drawn from one sample of a study of beta chain features in type 1 diabetes. TCRdb's table, derived via immunoSEQ multiplex PCR, lists solely in-frame clones and lacks some. The sample includes a few hundred thousand clones, approximately 10% of them seen just once. The sequenced sample was naive CD4+ T cells from blood. The receptor set was obtained from a woman in her twenties or thirties in good health. CDR3s include the opening cysteine and the closing phenylalanine or tryptophan. The order of the fields is V gene, J gene, clone size, D gene, CDR3 protein, CDR3 DNA. D genes are given only for firm matches. Expanded clones get a size class; other rows say once, few or many, or leave the size out.

V gene: TRBV5-1; J gene: TRBJ2-1; clone size: few; D gene: .; CDR3 protein: CASSMTSSYNEQFF; CDR3 DNA: TGCGCCAGCAGCATGACTAGCTCCTACAATGAGCAGTTCTTC
V gene: TRBV30; J gene: TRBJ1-1; clone size: few; D gene: .; CDR3 protein: CAWSARRGAATEAFF; CDR3 DNA: TGTGCCTGGAGTGCCCGGCGGGGGGCAGCCACTGAAGCTTTCTTT
V gene: TRBV7-3; J gene: TRBJ2-3; clone size: .; D gene: .; CDR3 protein: CASSYQAGVGEDTQYF; CDR3 DNA: TGTGCCAGCAGCTACCAAGCGGGTGTGGGGGAAGATACGCAGTATTTT
V gene: TRBV5-1; J gene: TRBJ2-1; clone size: few; D gene: TRBD2; CDR3 protein: CASSLADGLAGGPPFF; CDR3 DNA: TGCGCCAGCAGCTTGGCCGATGGACTAGCGGGAGGACCTCCGTTCTTC
V gene: TRBV7-2; J gene: TRBJ2-5; clone size: few; D gene: .; CDR3 protein: CASSLGDTISETQYF; CDR3 DNA: TGTGCCAGCAGCTTAGGAGACACGATTTCGGAGACCCAGTACTTC
V gene: TRBV11-2; J gene: TRBJ2-6; clone size: few; D gene: .; CDR3 protein: CASSLSLTGANVLTF; CDR3 DNA: TGTGCCAGCAGCTTATCCTTAACTGGGGCCAACGTCCTGACTTTC
V gene: TRBV4-2; J gene: TRBJ2-1; clone size: .; D gene: TRBD2; CDR3 protein: CASSQDLRGGALPFF; CDR3 DNA: TGTGCCAGCAGCCAAGATTTGCGGGGGGGGGCGTTGCCGTTCTTC
V gene: TRBV2; J gene: TRBJ1-5; clone size: .; D gene: TRBD1; CDR3 protein: CASSDRGPTNNQPQHF; CDR3 DNA: TGTGCCAGCAGTGATAGGGGGCCAACAAACAATCAGCCCCAGCATTTT
V gene: TRBV4-3; J gene: TRBJ2-6; clone size: few; D gene: TRBD1; CDR3 protein: CASSQGLGGGSGANVLTF; CDR3 DNA: TGCGCCAGCAGCCAAGGGCTAGGGGGCGGCTCTGGGGCCAACGTCCTGACTTTC
V gene: TRBV5-4; J gene: TRBJ1-1; clone size: .; D gene: TRBD1; CDR3 protein: CASTRDRANTEAFF; CDR3 DNA: TGTGCCAGCACCCGGGACAGGGCGAACACTGAAGCTTTCTTT
V gene: TRBV4-3; J gene: TRBJ2-1; clone size: few; D gene: TRBD2; CDR3 protein: CASSQDGRAPYNEQFF; CDR3 DNA: TGCGCCAGCAGCCAAGACGGGAGGGCCCCCTACAATGAGCAGTTCTTC
V gene: TRBV5-6; J gene: TRBJ2-2; clone size: few; D gene: TRBD2; CDR3 protein: CASSLRLAGGRITGELFF; CDR3 DNA: TGTGCCAGCAGCTTGCGACTAGCGGGAGGACGTATCACCGGGGAGCTGTTTTTT
V gene: TRBV11-2; J gene: TRBJ2-1; clone size: .; D gene: .; CDR3 protein: CASSLVRPGDEQFF; CDR3 DNA: TGTGCCAGCAGCTTAGTTCGACCCGGGGATGAGCAGTTCTTC
V gene: TRBV7-7; J gene: TRBJ2-2; clone size: .; D gene: .; CDR3 protein: CASSKDPAGNTGELFF; CDR3 DNA: TGTGCTAGCAGCAAGGACCCAGCGGGGAACACCGGGGAGCTGTTTTTT
V gene: TRBV28; J gene: TRBJ2-7; clone size: few; D gene: TRBD2; CDR3 protein: CASKTSGPYEQYF; CDR3 DNA: TGTGCCAGCAAGACTAGCGGCCCCTACGAGCAGTACTTC
V gene: TRBV6-1; J gene: TRBJ2-7; clone size: .; D gene: .; CDR3 protein: CASSEGLSYEQYF; CDR3 DNA: TGTGCCAGCAGTGAAGGACTGTCCTACGAGCAGTACTTC
V gene: TRBV9; J gene: TRBJ2-3; clone size: .; D gene: .; CDR3 protein: CASSVTSGVTTDTQYF; CDR3 DNA: TGTGCCAGCAGCGTAACATCGGGAGTGACAACAGATACGCAGTATTTT
V gene: TRBV28; J gene: TRBJ2-5; clone size: .; D gene: .; CDR3 protein: CASSFLSGPKTQYF; CDR3 DNA: TGTGCCAGCAGTTTTCTCAGCGGGCCCAAGACCCAGTACTTC
V gene: TRBV7-3; J gene: TRBJ2-3; clone size: few; D gene: TRBD2; CDR3 protein: CASSQWTSGTETDTQYF; CDR3 DNA: TGTGCCAGCAGCCAATGGACTAGCGGGACAGAAACAGATACGCAGTATTTT
V gene: TRBV28; J gene: TRBJ2-1; clone size: .; D gene: TRBD1; CDR3 protein: CASSLGPGQEFF; CDR3 DNA: TGTGCCAGCAGTTTAGGGCCGGGACAGGAGTTCTTC
V gene: TRBV28; J gene: TRBJ1-5; clone size: .; D gene: .; CDR3 protein: CASSFPGRSNQPQHF; CDR3 DNA: TGTGCCAGCAGTTTCCCCGGGAGAAGCAATCAGCCCCAGCATTTT
V gene: TRBV21-1; J gene: TRBJ2-6; clone size: .; D gene: .; CDR3 protein: CASSRPVGGRESGANVLTF; CDR3 DNA: TGTGCCAGCAGCCGACCGGTCGGGGGGCGCGAGTCTGGGGCCAACGTCCTGACTTTC
V gene: TRBV5-4; J gene: TRBJ2-7; clone size: few; D gene: TRBD2; CDR3 protein: CASSYGTSGNYEQYF; CDR3 DNA: TGTGCCAGCAGCTACGGGACTAGCGGAAACTACGAGCAGTACTTC
V gene: TRBV29-1; J gene: TRBJ2-1; clone size: .; D gene: .; CDR3 protein: CSVASPGREQFF; CDR3 DNA: TGCAGCGTCGCTTCCCCAGGCCGTGAGCAGTTCTTC
V gene: TRBV9; J gene: TRBJ2-7; clone size: .; D gene: .; CDR3 protein: CASSVGVGGEQYF; CDR3 DNA: TGTGCCAGCAGCGTAGGGGTGGGGGGCGAGCAGTACTTC
V gene: TRBV5-1; J gene: TRBJ2-1; clone size: few; D gene: TRBD2; CDR3 protein: CASSLAVGGYNEQFF; CDR3 DNA: TGCGCCAGCAGCTTGGCGGTGGGAGGGTACAATGAGCAGTTCTTC
V gene: TRBV9; J gene: TRBJ2-5; clone size: .; D gene: TRBD2; CDR3 protein: CASSVGVAGETQYF; CDR3 DNA: TGTGCCAGCAGCGTAGGAGTAGCGGGAGAGACCCAGTACTTC
V gene: TRBV29-1; J gene: TRBJ2-3; clone size: few; D gene: .; CDR3 protein: CSADDSNPSDTQYF; CDR3 DNA: TGCAGCGCCGACGACAGTAACCCTTCAGATACGCAGTATTTT
V gene: TRBV6-6; J gene: TRBJ1-1; clone size: few; D gene: .; CDR3 protein: CASSYGRNTEAFF; CDR3 DNA: TGTGCCAGCAGTTACGGGCGGAACACTGAAGCTTTCTTT
V gene: TRBV7-9; J gene: TRBJ2-3; clone size: .; D gene: TRBD1; CDR3 protein: CASSPYRGVSTDTQYF; CDR3 DNA: TGTGCCAGCAGCCCTTACAGGGGTGTGAGCACAGATACGCAGTATTTT
V gene: TRBV28; J gene: TRBJ2-7; clone size: few; D gene: TRBD1; CDR3 protein: CASSPPGQTSYEQYF; CDR3 DNA: TGTGCCAGCAGTCCGCCGGGACAGACATCCTACGAGCAGTACTTC
V gene: TRBV23-1; J gene: TRBJ2-5; clone size: few; D gene: .; CDR3 protein: CASSRDKAETQYF; CDR3 DNA: TGCGCCAGCAGTCGGGACAAAGCAGAGACCCAGTACTTC
V gene: TRBV9; J gene: TRBJ2-7; clone size: .; D gene: TRBD2; CDR3 protein: CASSVDPAGVYEQYF; CDR3 DNA: TGTGCCAGCAGCGTAGATCCAGCGGGAGTTTACGAGCAGTACTTC
V gene: TRBV2; J gene: TRBJ2-5; clone size: .; D gene: .; CDR3 protein: CASSEGREETQYF; CDR3 DNA: TGTGCCAGCAGTGAGGGCAGGGAAGAGACCCAGTACTTC
V gene: TRBV28; J gene: TRBJ2-3; clone size: .; D gene: TRBD2; CDR3 protein: CASSLVLAGVIDTQYF; CDR3 DNA: TGTGCCAGCAGTTTAGTCCTAGCGGGAGTTATAGATACGCAGTATTTT
V gene: TRBV9; J gene: TRBJ2-7; clone size: .; D gene: .; CDR3 protein: CASSVTSVSYEQYF; CDR3 DNA: TGTGCCAGCAGCGTAACGTCAGTCTCCTACGAGCAGTACTTC
V gene: TRBV30; J gene: TRBJ1-1; clone size: few; D gene: .; CDR3 protein: CAWSVLEGAFF; CDR3 DNA: TGTGCCTGGAGTGTTTTGGAGGGGGCTTTCTTT
V gene: TRBV4-3; J gene: TRBJ2-3; clone size: few; D gene: .; CDR3 protein: CASSQETGRLIDTQYF; CDR3 DNA: TGCGCCAGCAGCCAAGAAACAGGGAGATTAATTGATACGCAGTATTTT
V gene: TRBV19; J gene: TRBJ2-3; clone size: few; D gene: TRBD2; CDR3 protein: CASSIDRLAASTDTQYF; CDR3 DNA: TGTGCCAGTAGTATAGATCGCCTAGCGGCTAGCACAGATACGCAGTATTTT
V gene: TRBV5-1; J gene: TRBJ2-1; clone size: .; D gene: TRBD2; CDR3 protein: CASSSSGLSSYNEQFF; CDR3 DNA: TGCGCCAGCAGCTCTAGCGGGTTGTCCTCCTACAATGAGCAGTTCTTC
V gene: TRBV29-1; J gene: TRBJ2-2; clone size: .; D gene: .; CDR3 protein: CSVVGGGRYGELFF; CDR3 DNA: TGCAGCGTTGTAGGGGGAGGGCGGTACGGGGAGCTGTTTTTT
V gene: TRBV9; J gene: TRBJ1-3; clone size: few; D gene: .; CDR3 protein: CASSVVGTGNTIYF; CDR3 DNA: TGTGCCAGCAGCGTAGTGGGCACTGGAAACACCATATATTTT
V gene: TRBV11-2; J gene: TRBJ1-1; clone size: .; D gene: TRBD1; CDR3 protein: CASSLTRQGGEAFF; CDR3 DNA: TGTGCCAGCAGCTTAACAAGACAGGGTGGAGAAGCTTTCTTT
V gene: TRBV28; J gene: TRBJ2-7; clone size: few; D gene: .; CDR3 protein: CASRAGTDRSYEQYF; CDR3 DNA: TGTGCCAGCAGAGCCGGGACTGACCGCTCCTACGAGCAGTACTTC
V gene: TRBV11-1; J gene: TRBJ2-7; clone size: .; D gene: TRBD2; CDR3 protein: CASSVRGTSGFGYEQYF; CDR3 DNA: TGTGCCAGCAGCGTCCGGGGGACTAGCGGGTTCGGGTACGAGCAGTACTTC
V gene: TRBV28; J gene: TRBJ2-3; clone size: .; D gene: TRBD2; CDR3 protein: CASSSTVGGPGDTQYF; CDR3 DNA: TGTGCCAGCAGTTCCACGGTGGGAGGGCCGGGAGATACGCAGTATTTT
V gene: TRBV2; J gene: TRBJ1-2; clone size: few; D gene: .; CDR3 protein: CASSGHEWYGYTF; CDR3 DNA: TGTGCCAGCAGTGGTCACGAGTGGTATGGCTACACCTTC
V gene: TRBV5-1; J gene: TRBJ1-2; clone size: few; D gene: .; CDR3 protein: CASSLVQTNYGYTF; CDR3 DNA: TGCGCCAGCAGCTTGGTCCAGACTAACTATGGCTACACCTTC
V gene: TRBV30; J gene: TRBJ2-3; clone size: few; D gene: TRBD2; CDR3 protein: CAWSGLAGTDTQYF; CDR3 DNA: TGTGCCTGGAGTGGCCTAGCGGGAACAGATACGCAGTATTTT
V gene: TRBV6-5; J gene: TRBJ1-4; clone size: .; D gene: TRBD1; CDR3 protein: CASSYDGTGVEKLFF; CDR3 DNA: TGTGCCAGCAGTTACGATGGGACAGGGGTAGAAAAACTGTTTTTT
V gene: TRBV5-4; J gene: TRBJ2-1; clone size: .; D gene: TRBD2; CDR3 protein: CASSLGQAGEAGNEQFF; CDR3 DNA: TGTGCCAGCAGCTTGGGGCAAGCGGGAGAGGCGGGCAATGAGCAGTTCTTC
V gene: TRBV9; J gene: TRBJ2-5; clone size: few; D gene: TRBD1; CDR3 protein: CASSVRDRVGQETQYF; CDR3 DNA: TGTGCCAGCAGCGTGAGGGACAGGGTGGGTCAAGAGACCCAGTACTTC
V gene: TRBV7-2; J gene: TRBJ2-1; clone size: .; D gene: TRBD2; CDR3 protein: CASSLASSGRIYNEQFF; CDR3 DNA: TGTGCCAGCAGCTTAGCGTCTAGCGGGAGGATCTACAATGAGCAGTTCTTC
V gene: TRBV4-3; J gene: TRBJ2-2; clone size: few; D gene: TRBD1; CDR3 protein: CASSQDPKGALDTGELFF; CDR3 DNA: TGCGCCAGCAGCCAAGATCCAAAGGGGGCGCTGGACACCGGGGAGCTGTTTTTT
V gene: TRBV7-2; J gene: TRBJ2-7; clone size: .; D gene: .; CDR3 protein: CASSLAWGGPVNEQYF; CDR3 DNA: TGTGCCAGCAGCTTAGCGTGGGGGGGCCCTGTGAACGAGCAGTACTTC
V gene: TRBV5-1; J gene: TRBJ1-1; clone size: few; D gene: .; CDR3 protein: CASSERVANTEAFF; CDR3 DNA: TGCGCCAGCAGCGAGAGGGTGGCGAACACTGAAGCTTTCTTT
V gene: TRBV7-2; J gene: TRBJ2-7; clone size: few; D gene: TRBD2; CDR3 protein: CASSLSSSGSIYEQYF; CDR3 DNA: TGTGCCAGCAGCTTAAGCTCCAGCGGGAGTATCTACGAGCAGTACTTC
V gene: TRBV28; J gene: TRBJ2-6; clone size: .; D gene: TRBD2; CDR3 protein: CASRSSYGGGQGTSGANVLTF; CDR3 DNA: TGTGCCAGCAGGTCATCCTATGGCGGGGGGCAAGGGACCTCTGGGGCCAACGTCCTGACTTTC
V gene: TRBV30; J gene: TRBJ2-1; clone size: .; D gene: TRBD2; CDR3 protein: CAWRGLAGGREQFF; CDR3 DNA: TGTGCCTGGAGGGGACTAGCGGGAGGGCGTGAGCAGTTCTTC
V gene: TRBV4-3; J gene: TRBJ2-6; clone size: .; D gene: .; CDR3 protein: CASSQGAQRGSGANVLTF; CDR3 DNA: TGCGCCAGCAGCCAAGGGGCCCAAAGGGGCTCTGGGGCCAACGTCCTGACTTTC